The next 14 T cell receptor beta chains were all read from a single sample in a study of cytomegalovirus exposure and HLA in healthy donors. The study ran its PCR with 60 Vbeta and 13 Jbeta primers. Clones were read by immunoSEQ multiplex PCR, and TCRdb kept only the in-frame ones, dropping some. The repertoire holds 150,000 to 200,000 clones, over 60% seen once, with about 1% in the top ten. The sample consisted of PBMCs. These receptors were collected from a woman aged 40 to 55 in good health and CMV-seronegative.

CDR3 coding DNA: TGCGCCAGCAGCTCCATTCCTCGACAGAACAATGAGCAGTTCTTC. Its protein is CASSSIPRQNNEQFF. The rearrangement joins TRBV5-1 to TRBJ2-1; D might be TRBD1 (5 bases). Germline assignment: CDR1 SGHRS and CDR2 YFSETQ. Trimming stripped 3 bases from V and 5 bases from J, with 15 bases between. The CDR3 is 15 residues long. The full variable domain, in which reference TRBV5-1 and TRBJ2-1 provide the parts outside the CDR3, is KAGVTQTPRYLIKTRGQQVTLSCSPISGHRSVSWYQQTPGQGLQFLFEYFSETQRNKGNFPGRFSGRQFSNSRSEMNVSTLELGDSALYLCASSSIPRQNNEQFFGPGTRLTVL.

The V call is TRBV9, the J call TRBJ2-1; D might be TRBD2 (6 bases). This CDR3 contains 15 residues. V lost 0 bases, J lost 0 bases, and 7 bases lay in between. Germline lookup yields CDR1 SGDLS and CDR2 YYNGEE. CDR3 nucleotide sequence: TGTGCCAGCAGCGTAGGACTAGACTCCTACAATGAGCAGTTCTTC. Residues: CASSVGLDSYNEQFF.

The rearrangement links TRBV25-1 to TRBJ1-1; TRBD1 matches at 9 bases. V lost 4 bases and J lost 4; bases outside the gene matches: 10. CDR1 and CDR2 from the germline V gene are MGHDK and SYGVNS. CDR3 length: 16 residues. CDR3: CASSAHDRGGSTEAFF. The DNA for the CDR3 is TGTGCCAGCAGTGCCCATGACAGGGGGGGGAGCACTGAAGCTTTCTTT.

This clone was seen only a few times. The chain recombines TRBV6-4 with TRBJ2-1; perhaps TRBD2 as D (6 bases). V lost 4 bases, J lost 0 bases, and 10 bases lay in between. CDR1 is MRHNA, CDR2 SNTAGT, per germline. The CDR3 has 15 residues. The CDR3 loop is CASSASANSYNEQFF. CDR3 in DNA: TGTGCCAGCAGTGCTAGCGCAAACTCCTACAATGAGCAGTTCTTC.

The chain joins TRBV5-8 to TRBJ2-3; 11 bases map to TRBD2. Germline-derived CDR1 and CDR2 are SGHTS and YDEGEE. The length of the CDR3 is 15 residues. Losses at the gene ends were 4 bases for V and 2 bases for J; bases not matched to a gene: 3. CDR3 residues: CASSPGLADTDTQYF. The CDR3 coding sequence is TGTGCCAGCAGCCCGGGACTAGCGGACACAGATACGCAGTATTTT. Based on the CDR3 plus reference TRBV5-8 and TRBJ2-3, the full variable domain is EAGVTQSPTHLIKTRGQQATLRCSPISGHTSVYWYQQALGLGLQFLLWYDEGEERNRGNFPPRFSGRQFPNYSSELNVNALELEDSALYLCASSPGLADTDTQYFGPGTRLTVL.

This chain joins TRBV5-1 and TRBJ1-1; 7 bases match TRBD1. Trimming at V came to 0 bases and at J to 2 bases, leaving 16 bases not matched to a gene. The CDR3 extends over 19 amino acids. From germline, CDR1 is SGHRS and CDR2 YFSETQ. CDR3 DNA: TGCGCCAGCAGCTTGGAAGATCGGACAGGAAGAAGTCCCAACACTGAAGCTTTCTTT. Protein sequence: CASSLEDRTGRSPNTEAFF.

V usage is TRBV4-1 and J usage is TRBJ2-5; 12 nucleotides match TRBD2. The CDR3 extends over 16 amino acids. Germline-derived CDR1 and CDR2 are MGHRA and YSYEKL. Trimming took 5 bases from V and 4 from J; bases not matched to a gene: 8. The CDR3 protein is CASSLTTSGSRETQYF. The DNA of the CDR3 is TGCGCCAGCAGCTTAACGACTAGCGGGAGTCGAGAGACCCAGTACTTC.

This clone appeared a few times. V gene TRBV7-3 combines with J gene TRBJ2-1; 7 nucleotides align to TRBD1. The CDR3 has 16 amino acids. V was clipped by 5 bases and J by 6 bases; unmatched bases: 13. Germline V lookup: CDR1 SGHTA, CDR2 FQGTGA. CDR3 sequence (DNA): TGTGCCAGCAGCGAAAGACAGGGAAGCCCGTTCAATGAGCAGTTCTTC. This translates into CASSERQGSPFNEQFF. Supplemented by reference TRBV7-3 and TRBJ2-1, the full variable domain reads GAGVSQTPSNKVTEKGKYVELRCDPISGHTALYWYRQSLGQGPEFLIYFQGTGAADDSGLPNDRFFAVRPEGSVSTLKIQRTERGDSAVYLCASSERQGSPFNEQFFGPGTRLTVL.

The chain recombines TRBV5-8 with TRBJ2-4, with D possibly TRBD2 on 5 matching bases. The ends were cut back, 4 bases at V and 9 bases at J, with 17 bases in the middle. CDR3 length: 14 amino acids. Germline CDR1 is SGHTS and CDR2 is YDEGEE. DNA for the CDR3: TGTGCCAGCAGCACTACTTACGGAGGTGCCATTCAGTACTTC. This sequence encodes CASSTTYGGAIQYF.

This clone turned up a few times. The rearrangement joins TRBV4-3 to TRBJ1-1, with D maybe TRBD1 (5 bases). V was cut by 0 bases and J by 0 bases, with 11 bases left in between. Germline CDR1 reads LGHNA; CDR2 reads YSLEER. The CDR3 covers 16 residues. The CDR3 protein is CASSQDEGHLNTEAFF. The CDR3 DNA follows: TGCGCCAGCAGCCAAGATGAAGGACACTTGAACACTGAAGCTTTCTTT.

This clone was recorded once. The gene calls are TRBV5-1 and TRBJ1-4; TRBD1 aligns across 7 bases. Germline V gives CDR1 SGHRS, CDR2 YFSETQ. CDR3 length: 17 residues. With 0 bases clipped from V and 3 bases from J, the junction kept 8 bases outside the gene matches. In nucleotides, the CDR3 is TGCGCCAGCAGCTTGGGACAGGGAAGTTTGGCTAATGAAAAACTGTTTTTT. Protein: CASSLGQGSLANEKLFF.

This clone was observed a handful of times. For the CDR3, the DNA is TGTGCCAGTAGCGGGACTAGCGGGAGGGCCAGCTCCTACAATGAGCAGTTCTTC. Translation: CASSGTSGRASSYNEQFF. The rearrangement links TRBV19 to TRBJ2-1, with 16 bases identical to TRBD2. The CDR3 loop spans 18 amino acids. The germline CDR1 and CDR2 sequences are LNHDA and SQIVND (reference sequence). V lost 6 bases to trimming and J lost 0 bases; unmatched junction nucleotides: 5. Supplemented by reference TRBV19 and TRBJ2-1, the full variable domain reads DGGITQSPKYLFRKEGQNVTLSCEQNLNHDAMYWYRQDPGQGLRLIYYSQIVNDFQKGDIAEGYSVSREKKESFPLTVTSAQKNPTAFYLCASSGTSGRASSYNEQFFGPGTRLTVL.

Notes on this clone: Other DNA sequences of this sample code for an identical CDR3. This chain connects TRBV18 to TRBJ1-5; tentatively, D is TRBD1 (5 bases). Between the trimmed V and J ends, which lost 3 bases and 4 bases, there was a span of 10 bases. From germline, CDR1 is KGHSH and CDR2 LQKENI. The CDR3 is 14 amino acids. This chain's CDR3 is CASSPGTGNQPQHF. The CDR3 bases are TGTGCCAGCTCACCGGGGACTGGGAATCAGCCCCAGCATTTT. Using reference TRBV18 and TRBJ1-5 for the parts outside the CDR3, the full variable domain is NAGVMQNPRHLVRRRGQEARLRCSPMKGHSHVYWYRQLPEEGLKFMVYLQKENIIDESGMPKERFSAEFPKEGPSILRIQQVVRGDSAAYFCASSPGTGNQPQHFGDGTRLSIL.

This clone has just a few counts. The chain carries TRBV19 and TRBJ2-5; the match to TRBD1 covers 8 bases. CDR1 is LNHDA, CDR2 SQIVND, per germline (reference sequence). This CDR3 region has 15 residues. Trimming at V came to 4 bases and at J to 2 bases, leaving 6 bases not matched to a gene. CDR3 in DNA: TGTGCCAGTAGTACGTCCGGGACAGGTCAAGAGACCCAGTACTTC. This codes for CASSTSGTGQETQYF.